This TCR beta chain was identified during a study of blood T cells in healthy people across ages. V was cut by 7 bases and J by 4 bases, with 15 bases left in between. The CDR3 extends over 14 amino acids. Germline loops: CDR1 SGHAT, CDR2 FQNNGV. Concerning this clonotype itself: Its target is not known.

Findings of the study overall: Fewer expanded clones and more diversity marked long-lived versus aged donors.

The use of a sample-barcoded 5' primer and a J-beta primer mix characterized a second PCR of about 7 to 12 cycles. One entry per CDR3 protein results from TCRdb running MiXCR on the 5' RACE reads. This sample has roughly 2 million distinct CDR3 sequences, with around half found just once. The sample consisted of blood. The chain carries TRBV11-2 and TRBJ2-3; the D is unclear. The source of this sequence is a middle-aged woman in good health. The CDR3 reads CASTPMYGSDTQYF. In DNA form, the CDR3 reads TGTGCCAGCACTCCTATGTATGGGTCAGATACGCAGTATTTT.